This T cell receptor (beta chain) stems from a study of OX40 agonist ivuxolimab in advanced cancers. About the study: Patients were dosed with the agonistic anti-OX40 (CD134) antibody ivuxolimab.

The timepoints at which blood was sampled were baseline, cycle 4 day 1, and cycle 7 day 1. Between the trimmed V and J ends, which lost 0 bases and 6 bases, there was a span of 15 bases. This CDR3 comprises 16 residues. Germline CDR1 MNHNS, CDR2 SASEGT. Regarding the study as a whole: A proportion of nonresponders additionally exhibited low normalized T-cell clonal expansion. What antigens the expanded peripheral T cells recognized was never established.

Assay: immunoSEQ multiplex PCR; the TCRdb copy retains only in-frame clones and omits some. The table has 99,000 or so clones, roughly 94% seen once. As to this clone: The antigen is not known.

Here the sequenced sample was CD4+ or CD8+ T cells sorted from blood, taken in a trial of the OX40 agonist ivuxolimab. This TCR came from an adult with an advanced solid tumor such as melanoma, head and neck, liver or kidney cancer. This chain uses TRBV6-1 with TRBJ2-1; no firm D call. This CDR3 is CASSEAAPPVFNEQFF. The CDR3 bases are TGTGCCAGCAGTGAAGCAGCGCCCCCCGTCTTCAATGAGCAGTTCTTC.